These 15 T cell receptor beta chains were all obtained from the same sample, sequenced in a study of cytomegalovirus exposure and HLA in healthy donors. The PCR contained 60 Vbeta and 13 Jbeta primers. Assay: immunoSEQ multiplex PCR; the TCRdb copy retains only in-frame clones and omits some. This sample yields about 140,000 clones, of which around three quarters are seen a single time; 5% to 8.5% belongs to the top ten. Specimen: PBMCs. The origin of the receptors is a man aged 35-49 years in good health and CMV-seropositive.

V usage is TRBV30 and J usage is TRBJ2-1; TRBD2 aligns across 7 bases. CDR1 and CDR2 from the germline V gene are GTSNPN and SVGIG (reference sequence). Trimming at V came to 3 bases and at J to 8 bases, leaving 19 bases not matched to a gene. The CDR3 runs 17 residues. CDR3 bases: TGTGCCTGGAGACCGACTTGGGTAGCGGGTTTTGGGTATGAGCAGTTCTTC. Its protein product is CAWRPTWVAGFGYEQFF.

The chain uses TRBV9 and TRBJ2-5; TRBD2 matches 9 bases. Germline-derived CDR1 and CDR2 are SGDLS and YYNGEE. With V trimmed by 2 bases and J by 5 bases, 7 bases remained unmatched. This CDR3 comprises 15 residues. CDR3 sequence: CASSVYAGGGETQYF. CDR3 coding DNA: TGTGCCAGCAGCGTCTACGCGGGAGGGGGTGAGACCCAGTACTTC.

The chain has TRBV10-2 and TRBJ2-7; 8 bases are a match to TRBD1. This CDR3 comprises 15 residues. V was pared by 5 bases and J by 4 bases, with 10 bases of the junction left unmatched. The germline CDR1 and CDR2 sequences are WSHSY and SAAADI. CDR3 protein: CASSLTRQGIYEQYF. The CDR3 DNA follows: TGCGCCAGCAGTCTTACTAGACAGGGGATATACGAGCAGTACTTC.

This rearrangement joins TRBV19 to TRBJ2-2; tentatively, D is TRBD2 (5 bases). Germline V gene sequence: CDR1 LNHDA, CDR2 SQIVND (reference sequence). This CDR3 is 15 amino acids long. Trimming stripped 3 bases from V and 7 bases from J, with 15 bases between. The CDR3 nucleotides are TGTGCCAGTAGTATCGCCAAAGGGAGCTACGGGGAGCTGTTTTTT. Its translation is CASSIAKGSYGELFF.

This clone was observed a few times. The chain joins TRBV18 to TRBJ2-2, with TRBD2 as a possible D gene (6 bases). The CDR3 has 13 amino acids. Looked up from germline, CDR1 is KGHSH and CDR2 is LQKENI. Trimming left V 1 base short and J 6 bases short, with 6 bases between. The CDR3 reads CASSPRGAGELFF. In DNA form, the CDR3 reads TGTGCCAGCTCACCACGGGGGGCCGGGGAGCTGTTTTTT.

In DNA, the CDR3 is TGTGCCAGCAGCAAACCGGACACTGAAGCTTTCTTT. Amino acid sequence: CASSKPDTEAFF. The J gene is TRBJ1-1, the V gene TRBV11-3; D is uncertain. Germline V gives CDR1 SGHNT, CDR2 YENEEA. The CDR3 spans 12 residues. The V end was cut by 5 bases, the J end by 3 bases, with 7 bases between.

The chain employs TRBV10-2 and TRBJ2-7; 9 bases agree with TRBD1. This CDR3 has 13 residues. Germline V gene sequence: CDR1 WSHSY, CDR2 SAAADI. The ends lost 6 bases at V and 3 bases at J; junction bases unmatched: 3. The CDR3 reads CASRDRGGYEQYF. Written as DNA, the CDR3 is TGCGCCAGCAGGGACAGGGGCGGCTACGAGCAGTACTTC.

The chain carries TRBV6-1 and TRBJ2-6, with 7 bases that match TRBD1. Germline assignment: CDR1 MNHNS and CDR2 SASEGT. CDR3 size: 15 residues. V was clipped by 9 bases and J by 4 bases; unmatched bases: 9. The CDR3 DNA sequence: TGTGCCAGTTTTACAGGGGTTGGAGGGGCCAACGTCCTGACTTTC. It is translated as CASFTGVGGANVLTF.

The V gene is TRBV30, the J gene TRBJ2-3, with TRBD2 identical over 9 bases. The germline V gene has CDR1 GTSNPN and CDR2 SVGIG (reference sequence). With 4 bases clipped from V and 4 bases from J, the junction kept 12 bases outside the gene matches. The CDR3 has 16 residues. The CDR3 protein is CAWTRWREGGADTQYF. Here the CDR3 DNA reads TGTGCCTGGACCCGGTGGCGGGAGGGCGGTGCAGATACGCAGTATTTT.

The chain has TRBV7-9 and TRBJ2-3; perhaps TRBD2 as D (5 bases). V lost 4 bases and J 2 bases, leaving 10 bases between the germline ends. Germline loops: CDR1 SEHNR, CDR2 FQNEAQ (reference sequence). The length of the CDR3 is 14 residues. The CDR3 protein is CASSSSGNTDTQYF. CDR3 coding DNA: TGTGCCAGCAGCTCAAGCGGAAACACAGATACGCAGTATTTT. Together with reference TRBV7-9 and TRBJ2-3, the CDR3 gives the full variable domain: DTGVSQNPRHKITKRGQNVTFRCDPISEHNRLYWYRQTLGQGPEFLTYFQNEAQLEKSRLLSDRFSAERPKGSFSTLEIQRTEQGDSAMYLCASSSSGNTDTQYFGPGTRLTVL.

The V and J genes are TRBV9 and TRBJ2-1; tentatively, D is TRBD2 (5 bases). This CDR3 contains 14 residues. V gave up 4 bases and J gave up 4 bases, with 12 bases separating them. The germline gives CDR1 SGDLS, CDR2 YYNGEE. Written as DNA, the CDR3 is TGTGCCAGCAGCCTCGGGAACCCTTACAATGAGCAGTTCTTC. This codes for CASSLGNPYNEQFF.

This clone has more than one count but fewer than ten. This chain connects TRBV11-3 to TRBJ2-7; 12 bases fit TRBD2. This CDR3 contains 19 residues. The germline gives CDR1 SGHNT, CDR2 YENEEA. Losses at the gene ends were 1 base for V and 2 bases for J; bases not matched to a gene: 12. CDR3 sequence (DNA): TGTGCCAGCAGCTTAGTCGGGGCTAGCGGGAGGGGGATCACCTACGAGCAGTACTTC. As protein: CASSLVGASGRGITYEQYF.

The chain's CDR3 is CASSVSGTKTYGYTF. In nucleotides, the CDR3 is TGTGCCAGCAGCGTTTCCGGGACAAAGACCTATGGCTACACCTTC. The gene calls are TRBV9 and TRBJ1-2; perhaps TRBD1 as D (6 bases). Germline V lookup: CDR1 SGDLS, CDR2 YYNGEE. V was clipped by 2 bases and J by 4 bases, with 15 bases between them. The CDR3 covers 15 residues.

The V call is TRBV25-1, the J call TRBJ1-1; D might be TRBD1 (6 bases). Germline CDR1 MGHDK, CDR2 SYGVNS. The CDR3 sequence is 15 residues long. V lost 1 base and J 1 base, leaving 10 bases between the germline ends. The CDR3, as DNA: TGTGCCAGCAGTGAATCAACAGGGTGGAACACTGAAGCTTTCTTT. Its translation: CASSESTGWNTEAFF.

This clone was seen a handful of times. CDR3 nucleotides: TGTGCCAGCTCACCACTAGCGGGTCTAGAAAATGAGCAGTTCTTC. This encodes CASSPLAGLENEQFF. The chain carries TRBV18 and TRBJ2-1; 7 bases align to TRBD2. The CDR3 has 15 residues. Germline CDR1 KGHSH, CDR2 LQKENI. V lost 1 base to trimming and J lost 7 bases; unmatched junction nucleotides: 7.